This T cell receptor (beta chain) was profiled in a study of Graves' ophthalmopathy and Graves' hyperthyroidism. Germline CDR1 and CDR2: MRHNA and SNTAGT. The V gene lost 2 bases and the J gene lost 10 bases, with 12 bases spanning the gap. The CDR3 loop spans 13 amino acids. This clonotype has at least ten counts. As yet, its antigen is unknown. General study points: Between ophthalmopathy and stable hyperthyroidism, a 13-signature model drew a separation with around 90% sensitivity and less than 83% specificity. Appearing in blood as well were most expanded thyroid clonotypes above 0.001 frequency.

The sequenced template was RNA, covering the TCR beta CDR3 region. Amplification began with first-round RT-PCR using HTBI primers, then second-round multiplex PCR was performed. TCRdb re-derived calls from the multiplex PCR reads in MiXCR, one entry per CDR3 protein. Altogether around 43,000 distinct CDR3 sequences are present, about 50% being singletons, with the ten largest covering around 20%. The source is an adult man with Graves' ophthalmopathy. J is TRBJ2-1 and V is TRBV6-4; D possibly corresponds to TRBD1 (5 bases). What was sequenced was peripheral blood. CDR3 coding DNA: TGTGCCAGCAGTGACAAGGGGATTGGGGAGCAGTTCTTC. This gives the protein CASSDKGIGEQFF.